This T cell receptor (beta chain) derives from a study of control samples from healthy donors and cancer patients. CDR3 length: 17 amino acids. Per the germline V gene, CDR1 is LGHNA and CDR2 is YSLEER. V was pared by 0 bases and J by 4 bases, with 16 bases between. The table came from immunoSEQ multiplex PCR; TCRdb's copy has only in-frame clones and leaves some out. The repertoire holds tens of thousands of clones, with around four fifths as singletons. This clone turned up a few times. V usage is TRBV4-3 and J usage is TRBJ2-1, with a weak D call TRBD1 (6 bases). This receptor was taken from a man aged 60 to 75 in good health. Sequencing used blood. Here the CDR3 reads CASSQEGLGTLYNEQFF. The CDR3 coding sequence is TGCGCCAGCAGCCAAGAAGGTCTCGGGACACTGTACAATGAGCAGTTCTTC.